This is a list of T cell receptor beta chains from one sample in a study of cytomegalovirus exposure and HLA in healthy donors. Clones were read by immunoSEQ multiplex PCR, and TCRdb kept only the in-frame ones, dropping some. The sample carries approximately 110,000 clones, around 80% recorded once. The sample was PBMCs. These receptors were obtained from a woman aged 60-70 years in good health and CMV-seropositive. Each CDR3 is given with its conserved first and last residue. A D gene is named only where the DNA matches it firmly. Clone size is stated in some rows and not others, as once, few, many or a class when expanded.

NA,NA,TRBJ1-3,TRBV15,CATSSRSSGNTIYF,TGTGCCACCAGCAGCCGGAGCTCTGGAAACACCATATATTTT
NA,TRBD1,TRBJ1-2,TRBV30,CAWSVLRDRRNYGYTF,TGTGCCTGGAGTGTACTGCGGGACAGGAGGAACTATGGCTACACCTTC
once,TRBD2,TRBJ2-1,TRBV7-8,CASSLILAGNNEQFF,TGTGCCAGCAGCTTGATACTAGCGGGGAACAATGAGCAGTTCTTC
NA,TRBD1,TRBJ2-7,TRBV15,CATSRGGTGFYEQYF,TGTGCCACCAGCAGAGGAGGGACAGGGTTCTACGAGCAGTACTTC
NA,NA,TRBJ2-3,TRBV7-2,CASSLMTGSADTQYF,TGTGCCAGCAGCTTAATGACGGGTAGCGCAGATACGCAGTATTTT
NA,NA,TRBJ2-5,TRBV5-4,CASSLAMGRGEAQYF,TGTGCCAGCAGCTTGGCCATGGGGCGAGGAGAGGCCCAGTACTTC
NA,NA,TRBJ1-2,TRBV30,CVSGRDYGYTF,TGTGTCTCGGGGAGGGACTATGGCTACACCTTC
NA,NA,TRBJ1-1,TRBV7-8,CASSSTELNTEAFF,TGTGCCAGCAGCTCGACAGAATTGAACACTGAAGCTTTCTTT
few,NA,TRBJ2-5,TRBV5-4,CASSLERYQETQYF,TGTGCCAGCAGCTTGGAGAGGTACCAAGAGACCCAGTACTTC
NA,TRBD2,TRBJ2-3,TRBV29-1,CSARTSGSSADTQYF,TGCAGCGCCCGAACTAGCGGCAGCAGCGCAGATACGCAGTATTTT
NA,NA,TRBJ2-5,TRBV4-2,CASSQVGGAGISETQYF,TGTGCCAGCAGCCAAGTAGGGGGGGCTGGGATATCCGAGACCCAGTACTTC
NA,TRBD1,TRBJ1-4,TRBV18,CASSPGQGYEKLFF,TGTGCCAGCTCACCGGGACAGGGGTATGAAAAACTGTTTTTT
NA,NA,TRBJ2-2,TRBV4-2,CASSQDVQGFGAGELFF,TGTGCCAGCAGCCAAGATGTTCAAGGTTTTGGAGCCGGGGAGCTGTTTTTT
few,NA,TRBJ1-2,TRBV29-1,CSVDLGGSQYDGYTF,TGCAGCGTTGACCTTGGGGGCAGCCAGTACGATGGCTACACCTTC
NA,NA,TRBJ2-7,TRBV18,CASSPLPTGTYEQYF,TGTGCCAGCTCACCACTCCCGACAGGTACCTACGAGCAGTACTTC
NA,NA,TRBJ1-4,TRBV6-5,CASGSGGEKLFF,TGTGCCAGTGGGTCGGGTGGCGAAAAACTGTTTTTT
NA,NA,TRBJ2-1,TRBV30,CAWSVYIDNEQFF,TGTGCCTGGAGTGTATATATCGACAATGAGCAGTTCTTC
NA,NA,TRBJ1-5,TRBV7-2,CASSLQGNQPQHF,TGTGCCAGCAGCTTACAGGGGAATCAGCCCCAGCATTTT
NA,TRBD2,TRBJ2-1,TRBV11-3,CASRPAGGYNEQFF,TGTGCCAGCAGGCCAGCGGGAGGCTACAATGAGCAGTTCTTC
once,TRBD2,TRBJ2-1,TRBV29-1,CSVDPSGVYNEQFF,TGCAGCGTTGATCCTAGCGGGGTTTACAATGAGCAGTTCTTC
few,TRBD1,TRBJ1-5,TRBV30,CAWSGGQGAPENQPQHF,TGTGCCTGGAGTGGGGGACAGGGGGCGCCGGAAAATCAGCCCCAGCATTTT
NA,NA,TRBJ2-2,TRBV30,CAWSRGGPTLTGELFF,TGTGCCTGGAGTAGGGGGGGGCCGACTTTGACCGGGGAGCTGTTTTTT